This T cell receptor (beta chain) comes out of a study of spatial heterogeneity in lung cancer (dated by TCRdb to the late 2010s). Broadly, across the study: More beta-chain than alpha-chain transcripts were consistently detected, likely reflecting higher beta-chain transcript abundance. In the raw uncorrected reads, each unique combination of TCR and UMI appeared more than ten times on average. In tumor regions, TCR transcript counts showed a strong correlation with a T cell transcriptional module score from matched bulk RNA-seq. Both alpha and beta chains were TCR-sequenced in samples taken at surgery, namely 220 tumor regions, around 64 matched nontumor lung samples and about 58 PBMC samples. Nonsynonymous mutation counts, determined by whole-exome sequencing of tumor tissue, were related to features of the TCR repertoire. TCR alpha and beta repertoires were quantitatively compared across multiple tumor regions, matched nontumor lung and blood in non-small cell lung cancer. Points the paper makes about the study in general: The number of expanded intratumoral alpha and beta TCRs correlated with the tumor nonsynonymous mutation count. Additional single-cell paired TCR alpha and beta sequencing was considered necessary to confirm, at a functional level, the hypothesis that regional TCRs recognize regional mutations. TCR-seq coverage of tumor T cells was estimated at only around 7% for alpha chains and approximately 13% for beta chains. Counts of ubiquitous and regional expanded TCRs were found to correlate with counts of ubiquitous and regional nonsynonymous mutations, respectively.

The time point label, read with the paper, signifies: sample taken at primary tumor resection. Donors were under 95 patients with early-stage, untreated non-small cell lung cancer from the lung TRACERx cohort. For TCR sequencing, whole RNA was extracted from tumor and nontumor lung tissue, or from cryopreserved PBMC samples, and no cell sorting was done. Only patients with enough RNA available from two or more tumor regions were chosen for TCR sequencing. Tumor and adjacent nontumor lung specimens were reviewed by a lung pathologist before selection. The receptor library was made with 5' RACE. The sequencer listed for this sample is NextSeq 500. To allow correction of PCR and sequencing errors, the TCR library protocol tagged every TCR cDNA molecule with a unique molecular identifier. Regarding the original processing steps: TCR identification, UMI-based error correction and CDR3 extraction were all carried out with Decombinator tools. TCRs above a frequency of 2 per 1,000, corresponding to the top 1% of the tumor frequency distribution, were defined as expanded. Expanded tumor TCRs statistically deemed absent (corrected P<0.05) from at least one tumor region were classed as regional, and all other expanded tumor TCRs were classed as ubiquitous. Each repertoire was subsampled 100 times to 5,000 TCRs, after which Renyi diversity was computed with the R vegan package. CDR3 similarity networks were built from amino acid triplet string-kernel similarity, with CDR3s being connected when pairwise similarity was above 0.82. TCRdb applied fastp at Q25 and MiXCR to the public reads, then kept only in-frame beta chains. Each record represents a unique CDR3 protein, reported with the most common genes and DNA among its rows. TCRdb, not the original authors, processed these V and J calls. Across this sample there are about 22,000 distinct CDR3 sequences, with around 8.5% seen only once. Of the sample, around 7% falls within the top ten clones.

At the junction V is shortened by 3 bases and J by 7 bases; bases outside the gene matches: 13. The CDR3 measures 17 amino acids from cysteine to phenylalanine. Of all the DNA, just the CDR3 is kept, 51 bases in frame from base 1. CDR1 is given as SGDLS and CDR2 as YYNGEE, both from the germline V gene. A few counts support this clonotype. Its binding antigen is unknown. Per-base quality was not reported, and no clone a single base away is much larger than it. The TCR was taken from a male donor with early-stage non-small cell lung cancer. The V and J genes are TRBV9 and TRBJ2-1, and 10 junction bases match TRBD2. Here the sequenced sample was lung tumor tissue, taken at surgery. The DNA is TGTGCCAGCAGCGCGTCAGCGGGGGGGCGTTCCCAAAATGAGCAGTTCTTC. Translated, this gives CASSASAGGRSQNEQFF.